The T cell receptor beta chain under discussion was sequenced for a study of neurological immune-mediated disorders. This clonotype was counted at least ten times. Time point of the sample: longitudinal time-point 2. PBMCs stored at -80 C, numbering 2 million, were the origin of the unsorted libraries. This CDR3 is built from 14 residues. Germline V lookup: CDR1 SGHTA, CDR2 FQGNSA. V was cut by 2 bases and J by 5 bases, with 11 bases left in between. TCRdb re-called the 5' RACE reads with MiXCR, one entry per CDR3 protein. The profile shows over 55,000 distinct CDR3 sequences, roughly 9.7% of them singletons.

The sample taken for sequencing was PBMCs. The rearrangement links TRBV7-2 to TRBJ2-3; a weak D match, TRBD1 (6 bases). The sequence came from a man aged 25 to 45 in good health. The CDR3 here is CASSLIPQGDTQYF. The CDR3 DNA reads as TGTGCCAGCAGCTTAATCCCACAGGGAGATACGCAGTATTTT.